This T cell receptor beta chain was captured in a study of CXCR3-negative and CXCR3-positive naive CD8 T cells. This CDR3 spans 17 amino acids. From germline, CDR1 is DFQATT and CDR2 SNEGSKA (reference sequence). Points from the study as a whole: CXCR3 expression partially decreased after cryopreservation; most assays used fresh PBMCs. Similar TRBV-TRBJ usage was seen in naive cells (both CXCR3-negative and CXCR3-positive), but memory cells differed. CXCR3-positive naive cells carried more hydrophobic TRB CDR3s than CXCR3-negative ones.

This clonotype is medium-sized (0.01 to 0.1%) by frequency. Its antigen is as yet unknown. The TRB libraries of cDNA were built by UMI-labeled 5' RACE. One entry per CDR3 protein, without DNA, is what TCRdb gives after re-calling the 5' RACE reads. The sample features some 8,700 distinct CDR3 sequences, with about 1.1% in its top ten. The chain uses TRBV20-1 and TRBJ2-7; TCRdb selects TRBD2, and the lack of DNA leaves this call unchecked. Sequenced material: naive CXCR3- CD8+ T cells from blood. Indicated subset: CD45RO-CCR7+CD27+CD95- naive CD8+ T cells lacking CXCR3 (TNR3-). The clonotype was recovered from a human donor in good health. Some clones in this sample may be carry-over from other donors' samples. CDR3 region: CSASDGLAGPSPYEQYF.